Each of the 3 T cell receptor beta chains below was sequenced from the same sample in a study of identical twins. TCRdb reprocessed the 5' RACE reads via MiXCR and lists one record per CDR3 protein. The sample contains a few hundred thousand distinct CDR3 sequences, 9.5% to 10% of which appear only once. These data were also filed under a second study, of yellow fever vaccine responses in identical twins.

Sequencing was carried out using PBMCs. The receptors come from a woman aged 18-29 years in good health.

This clonotype has only a few counts. The chain links TRBV3-1 to TRBJ2-2; 7 bases agree with TRBD1. The germline V gene has CDR1 LGHDT and CDR2 YNNKEL (reference sequence). The CDR3 loop spans 13 amino acids. Trimming cost V 4 bases and J 7 bases; bases outside gene matches: 3. Here the CDR3 reads CASSPHRGGELFF. The CDR3 region has the DNA TGTGCCAGCAGCCCTCACAGGGGCGGGGAGCTGTTTTTT.

This clonotype has more than one count but fewer than ten. V and J are TRBV11-2 and TRBJ2-7, with TRBD1 as a possible D gene (7 bases). V dropped 6 bases and J dropped 6 bases, with 15 bases sitting between them. The germline gives CDR1 SGHAT, CDR2 FQNNGV. This CDR3 has 13 amino acids. The CDR3 loop reads CASRRGQTFEQYF. For the CDR3, the DNA is TGTGCCAGCAGGCGGGGACAGACATTCGAGCAGTACTTC.

This clonotype came up many times. This rearrangement joins TRBV29-1 to TRBJ2-7; 9 nucleotides align to TRBD2. This CDR3 region has 15 residues. Unmatched junction bases numbered 11, after V lost 1 base and J lost 7 bases. Germline assignment: CDR1 SQVTM and CDR2 ANQGSEA. CDR3 coding DNA: TGCAGCGTTGAAGTGAGCGGGAGGCAGGAATGGGAGCAGTACTTC. Amino acids: CSVEVSGRQEWEQYF.